The 15 T cell receptor beta chains below were found in one sample sequenced in a study of T cell changes during pregnancy in multiple sclerosis. Here immunoSEQ multiplex PCR was the method, and the copy in TCRdb shows in-frame clones only, minus some. Counted here are roughly 75,000 clones, 80% to 95% occurring once; the ten biggest clones make up around 2%. The sequences come from peripheral blood, collected in the third trimester of pregnancy. These receptors were taken from a female donor in good health, enrolled as a control in a pregnancy study.

The chain employs TRBV4-3 and TRBJ2-1, with a weak D call TRBD2 (5 bases). Between the trimmed V and J ends, which lost 6 bases and 0 bases, there was a span of 27 bases. Germline V gene sequence: CDR1 LGHNA, CDR2 YSLEER. The CDR3 contains 20 residues. CDR3 region: CASRPKVASVVSSSYNEQFF. The CDR3 nucleotides are TGCGCCAGCAGACCTAAGGTAGCGTCCGTGGTTTCGAGCTCCTACAATGAGCAGTTCTTC.

The rearrangement uses TRBV5-1 and TRBJ1-2; 9 nucleotides match TRBD1. Losses at the gene ends were 4 bases for V and 5 bases for J; bases not matched to a gene: 3. This CDR3 has 13 amino acids. From germline, CDR1 is SGHRS and CDR2 YFSETQ. The CDR3 coding sequence is TGCGCCAGCAGCACGGGACAGGGTTATGGCTACACCTTC. It codes for CASSTGQGYGYTF.

The DNA of the CDR3 is TGTGCCAGCTCAGGTCTAGCGGGAGATGCCACAGATACGCAGTATTTT. Translation: CASSGLAGDATDTQYF. The chain has TRBV18 and TRBJ2-3, with TRBD2 matching 10 bases. In germline, CDR1 is KGHSH, CDR2 LQKENI. The CDR3 spans 16 residues. Losses at the gene ends were 5 bases for V and 2 bases for J; bases not matched to a gene: 7.

The chain joins TRBV7-9 to TRBJ1-3; D remains ambiguous. This CDR3 has 14 amino acids. The V gene's germline CDR1 is SEHNR and CDR2 FQNEAQ (reference sequence). The V end was cut by 1 base, the J end by 4 bases, with 8 bases between. CDR3 in DNA: TGTGCCAGCAGCTTAGTAAGCCAAGGAAACACCATATATTTT. Translation: CASSLVSQGNTIYF.

The chain combines TRBV5-8 with TRBJ2-1, with D perhaps matching TRBD2 (5 bases). Looked up from germline, CDR1 is SGHTS and CDR2 is YDEGEE. The CDR3 extends over 14 amino acids. The V gene lost 2 bases and the J gene lost 8 bases, with 14 bases spanning the gap. The CDR3 nucleotides are TGTGCCAGCAGCTTTACCGGGATGAGCCATGAGCAGTTCTTC. It encodes CASSFTGMSHEQFF.

This chain connects TRBV28 to TRBJ1-2; TRBD1 matches 7 bases. The ends lost 8 bases at V and 2 bases at J; junction bases unmatched: 2. Germline V gene lookup returns CDR1 MDHEN and CDR2 SYDVKM. The CDR3 totals 12 residues. The CDR3 DNA is TGTGCCAGCCGGACAGGAAACTATGGCTACACCTTC. It yields the protein CASRTGNYGYTF.

The gene calls are TRBV5-1 and TRBJ2-6; 9 bases fit TRBD1. The CDR3 sequence is 18 residues long. Germline lookup yields CDR1 SGHRS and CDR2 YFSETQ. The V segment lost 4 bases and the J segment 0 bases; nucleotides outside the gene matches: 8. The CDR3 bases are TGCGCCAGCAGCCCCAGGACAGGGGACCTCTCTGGGGCCAACGTCCTGACTTTC. Its translation: CASSPRTGDLSGANVLTF.

The chain combines TRBV2 with TRBJ1-1; 8 bases match TRBD1. Losses at the gene ends were 4 bases for V and 1 base for J; bases not matched to a gene: 8. Germline CDR1 reads SNHLY; CDR2 reads FYNNEI. There are 16 residues in the CDR3. CDR3 bases: TGTGCCAGCAGTGCCCCAGGGGGCGGTTCGAACACTGAAGCTTTCTTT. This translates into CASSAPGGGSNTEAFF.

The chain combines TRBV5-1 with TRBJ2-7; D remains ambiguous. Germline V lookup: CDR1 SGHRS, CDR2 YFSETQ. Deletions cut 1 base from V and 3 bases from J, with 14 bases between. The CDR3 contains 15 residues. CDR3 residues: CASSLSVSTIYEQYF. CDR3 bases: TGCGCCAGCAGCTTGTCGGTTTCTACCATCTACGAGCAGTACTTC.

The DNA of the CDR3 is TGTGCCAGCAGCTTAGACTCAGGGGAAAACTATGGCTACACCTTC. Its protein product is CASSLDSGENYGYTF. This chain connects TRBV11-1 to TRBJ1-2; D perhaps matches TRBD1 (6 bases). CDR1 is SGHAT and CDR2 is FQDESV in the germline V gene (reference sequence). V was pared by 1 base and J by 2 bases, with 11 bases between. The CDR3 is 15 amino acids.

The chain recombines TRBV12-5 with TRBJ2-3, with D tentatively TRBD1 (6 bases). This CDR3 spans 12 amino acids. Germline-derived CDR1 and CDR2 are LGHNT and FRNRAP. Trimming cost V 2 bases and J 6 bases, with 6 bases left between them. The CDR3 loop is CASGLTGDTQYF. The CDR3 nucleotides are TGTGCTAGTGGTTTGACAGGGGATACGCAGTATTTT.

The chain uses TRBV19 and TRBJ1-2; possible D gene TRBD1, 6 bases. The germline V gene has CDR1 LNHDA and CDR2 SQIVND (reference sequence). This CDR3 is 13 amino acids long. The germline V and J ends were trimmed by 6 bases and 8 bases, with 16 bases remaining between them. This CDR3 is CASRVHGGRGYTF. The CDR3 DNA reads as TGTGCCAGTAGAGTGCACGGGGGGCGAGGCTACACCTTC.

CDR3 loop: CASSVVAGAHYNEQFF. CDR3 bases: TGTGCCAGCAGCGTTGTAGCGGGGGCACACTACAATGAGCAGTTCTTC. The chain links TRBV9 to TRBJ2-1, with TRBD2 matching 9 bases. CDR3 length equals 16 residues. Germline assignment: CDR1 SGDLS and CDR2 YYNGEE. With V trimmed by 2 bases and J by 3 bases, 6 bases remained unmatched.

J is TRBJ2-1 and V is TRBV4-1; weak D call: TRBD1 (5 bases). V lost 0 bases and J lost 8, with 8 bases in between. Germline V CDR1 and CDR2: MGHRA, YSYEKL. This CDR3 contains 13 residues. Here the CDR3 reads CASSQDRTYEQFF. The CDR3 region has the DNA TGCGCCAGCAGCCAAGATAGGACATATGAGCAGTTCTTC.

The chain joins TRBV29-1 to TRBJ1-4; 7 positions agree with TRBD1. The CDR3 runs to 14 residues. V dropped 5 bases and J dropped 1; count of bases not matched to a gene: 4. Germline-derived CDR1 and CDR2 are SQVTM and ANQGSEA. Written as DNA, the CDR3 is TGCAGCGTTCGGGACAGTCTAACTAATGAAAAACTGTTTTTT. Residues: CSVRDSLTNEKLFF.